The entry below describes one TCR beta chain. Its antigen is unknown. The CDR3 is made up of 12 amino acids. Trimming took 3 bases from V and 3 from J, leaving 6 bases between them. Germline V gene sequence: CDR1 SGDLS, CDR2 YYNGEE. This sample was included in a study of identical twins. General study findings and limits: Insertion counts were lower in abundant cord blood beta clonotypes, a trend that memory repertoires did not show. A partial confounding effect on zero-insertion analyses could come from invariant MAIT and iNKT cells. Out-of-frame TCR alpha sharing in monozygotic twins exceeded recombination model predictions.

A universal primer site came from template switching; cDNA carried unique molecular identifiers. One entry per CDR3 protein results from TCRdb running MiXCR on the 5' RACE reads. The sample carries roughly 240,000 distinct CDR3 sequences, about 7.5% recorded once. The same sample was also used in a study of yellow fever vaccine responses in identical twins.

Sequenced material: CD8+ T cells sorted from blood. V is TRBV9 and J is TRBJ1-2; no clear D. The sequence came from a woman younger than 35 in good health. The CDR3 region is CASSEPYYGYTF. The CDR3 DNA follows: TGTGCCAGCAGCGAACCATACTATGGCTACACCTTC.